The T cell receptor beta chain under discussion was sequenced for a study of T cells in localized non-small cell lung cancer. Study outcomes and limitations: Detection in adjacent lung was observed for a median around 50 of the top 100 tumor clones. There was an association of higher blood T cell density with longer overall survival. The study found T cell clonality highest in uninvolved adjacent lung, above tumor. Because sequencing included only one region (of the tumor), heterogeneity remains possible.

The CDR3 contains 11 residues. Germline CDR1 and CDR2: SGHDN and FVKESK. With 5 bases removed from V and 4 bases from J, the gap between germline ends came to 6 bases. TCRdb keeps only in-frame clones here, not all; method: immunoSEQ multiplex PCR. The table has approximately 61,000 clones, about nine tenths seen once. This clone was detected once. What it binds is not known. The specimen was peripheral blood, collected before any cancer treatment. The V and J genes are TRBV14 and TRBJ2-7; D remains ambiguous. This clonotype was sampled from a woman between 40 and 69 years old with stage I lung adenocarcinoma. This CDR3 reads CASSRTYEQYF. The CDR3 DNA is TGTGCCAGCAGCAGGACGTACGAGCAGTACTTC.